This T cell receptor (beta chain) was profiled in a study of CD8 T cells in ankylosing spondylitis. Study-wide points: Enrichment of disease-linked clones was reportedly significant in matched ankylosing spondylitis synovial fluid.

TCRdb called the 5' RACE reads again in MiXCR, with one record for every CDR3 protein. The sample lists about 250,000 distinct CDR3 sequences; roughly 8% were seen once. The CDR3 is 15 amino acids. CDR1 is MNHNS and CDR2 is SASEGT in the germline V gene. The junction had 8 bases not matched to a gene; V was cut back by 6 bases and J by 1 base. This clonotype was seen a few times. What it binds is not known. Just one base apart from a much larger clone, this may be a read error. The clonotype comes from a female donor with ankylosing spondylitis or in good health (not recorded which). Sample: blood, either unsorted or a sorted T cell fraction (not recorded which). The chain joins TRBV6-1 to TRBJ1-2, with 7 nucleotides matching TRBD1. Written as DNA, the CDR3 is TGTGCCAGCAGCGGCGGACAGGAGTATAACTATGGCTACACCTTC. This encodes CASSGGQEYNYGYTF.